The 14 T cell receptor beta chains below all came from one sample that was sequenced in a study of T cells after posttransplantation cyclophosphamide (dated by TCRdb to about 2016). The library came from the immunoSEQ multiplex PCR assay. The immuneACCESS repertoire file appears here via TCRdb, limited to in-frame rearrangements. These files lack a portion of the clones; in checked studies, under half of the deficit traces to unresolved V genes, and the cause of the others is not known. The sample contains over 15,000 clones, over 65% of them found a single time. Jointly, the top ten make up about 8.6% of the sample. Material for sequencing was memory CD4+ T cells sorted from blood. Receptors were obtained from a man younger than 40 in good health and a related stem cell transplant donor.

The chain joins TRBV15 to TRBJ2-3; 7 bases align to TRBD1. Per germline, CDR1 LNHNV and CDR2 YYDKDF (reference sequence). The CDR3 extends over 15 amino acids. Unmatched junction bases numbered 5, after V lost 3 bases and J lost 2 bases. The CDR3 protein is CATSRLTGATDTQYF. The DNA for the CDR3 is TGTGCCACCAGCAGGTTAACAGGGGCCACAGATACGCAGTATTTT.

V is TRBV5-1 and J is TRBJ1-2; TRBD1 matches at 7 bases. Germline CDR1 and CDR2: SGHRS and YFSETQ. This CDR3 is built from 14 residues. With V trimmed by 2 bases and J by 6 bases, 7 bases remained unmatched. The CDR3 sequence: CASSLVQGRDGYTF. The CDR3 coding sequence is TGCGCCAGCAGCTTAGTACAGGGGCGAGATGGCTACACCTTC.

The J gene is TRBJ2-7, the V gene TRBV25-1; 10 bases line up with TRBD1. V trimming: 4 bases; J trimming: 5 bases; junction bases outside the gene matches: 14. CDR3 length: 17 residues. CDR1 is MGHDK, CDR2 SYGVNS, per germline. The CDR3 protein is CASSAPRGDRGIDEQYF. As DNA, the CDR3 is TGTGCCAGCAGTGCCCCCCGGGGGGACAGGGGCATTGACGAGCAGTACTTC.

The V and J genes are TRBV27 and TRBJ2-3, with 8 positions matching TRBD2. The J segment lost 1 base and the V segment lost 3 bases, leaving 6 bases of the junction unmatched. The CDR3 runs to 16 residues. Germline V gene lookup returns CDR1 MNHEY and CDR2 SMNVEV (reference sequence). The CDR3 DNA reads as TGTGCCAGCAGTTTTTACGGGAGGGGACGCACAGATACGCAGTATTTT. Translation gives CASSFYGRGRTDTQYF.

The chain uses TRBV7-2 and TRBJ1-3; D is unclear. The germline V and J ends were trimmed by 4 bases and 2 bases, with 12 bases remaining between them. CDR1 and CDR2 (germline): SGHTA, FQGNSA. The CDR3 consists of 15 residues. CDR3 region: CASSYSTPPGNTIYF. CDR3 DNA sequence: TGTGCCAGCAGCTACTCGACACCACCTGGAAACACCATATATTTT.

The V gene is TRBV10-3, the J gene TRBJ1-2; 11 nucleotides agree with TRBD1. Germline lookup yields CDR1 ENHRY and CDR2 SYGVKD. V lost 4 bases, J lost 1 base, and 5 bases stayed unmatched. This CDR3 is 16 amino acids long. The CDR3 loop is CAISGAGTGGNYGYTF. The CDR3 coding sequence is TGTGCCATCAGTGGTGCCGGGACAGGGGGTAACTATGGCTACACCTTC.

This clone was seen a few times. This CDR3 is CATKDRFTYEQYF. In DNA form, the CDR3 reads TGTGCCACCAAGGACAGGTTCACCTACGAGCAGTACTTC. This chain connects TRBV19 to TRBJ2-7; 7 bases match TRBD1. Germline CDR1 and CDR2: LNHDA and SQIVND (reference sequence). Trimming cost V 10 bases and J 2 bases; bases outside gene matches: 8. The CDR3 is made up of 13 amino acids.

V gene TRBV5-1 combines with J gene TRBJ1-1, with D perhaps TRBD1 (5 bases). Germline V CDR1 and CDR2: SGHRS, YFSETQ. V lost 1 base, J lost 3 bases, and 10 bases lay in between. This CDR3 contains 14 residues. The CDR3 region has the DNA TGCGCCAGCAGCTTGAGGACAAGGGACACTGAAGCTTTCTTT. Translation: CASSLRTRDTEAFF.

The chain employs TRBV28 and TRBJ2-1, with 7 bases identical to TRBD1. J was trimmed by 12 bases and V by 5 bases; bases with no gene match: 10. The CDR3 length is 13 residues. Germline CDR1 reads MDHEN; CDR2 reads SYDVKM. The CDR3 reads CASSNPDRAAQFF. CDR3 coding DNA: TGTGCCAGCAGTAACCCAGACAGGGCAGCGCAGTTCTTC.

The rearrangement joins TRBV6-5 to TRBJ2-3; a weak D match, TRBD2 (6 bases). Trimming took off 5 bases at V and 6 bases at J, with 18 bases between the two ends. CDR1 and CDR2 (germline): MNHEY, SVGAGI. CDR3 length equals 15 residues. The CDR3 coding sequence is TGTGCCAGCAGTCCCGGGGTAGCGGTCCTGGATACGCAGTATTTT. This encodes CASSPGVAVLDTQYF.

This clone appeared once. The rearrangement joins TRBV5-4 to TRBJ2-1; D is possibly TRBD1 (5 bases). This CDR3 is built from 16 residues. V dropped 3 bases and J dropped 6 bases, with 19 bases sitting between them. The germline CDR1 and CDR2 sequences are SGHNT and YYREEE (reference sequence). The CDR3 region has the DNA TGTGCCAGCAGCTCCTCCCGGACACCCACGGGCAATGAGCAGTTCTTC. Protein: CASSSSRTPTGNEQFF.

The chain carries TRBV29-1 and TRBJ2-1; 10 positions match TRBD2. The CDR3 spans 14 residues. The junction had 7 bases not matched to a gene; V was cut back by 3 bases and J by 8 bases. Germline CDR1 and CDR2: SQVTM and ANQGSEA. This CDR3 reads CSVDRTSGADEQFF. The CDR3 DNA reads as TGCAGCGTTGACAGGACTAGCGGTGCGGATGAGCAGTTCTTC.

Comment on this clone: Germline and junction disagree at one end, which may indicate a read error. This sequence joins TRBV7-7 and TRBJ2-3; the D is unclear. The CDR3 sequence is 13 residues long. The germline V gene has CDR1 SSHAT and CDR2 FNYEAQ (reference sequence). The CDR3 DNA sequence: TGTGCTAGCAGCGTAACAGGCACAGATACGCAGTATTTT. Translating it yields CASSVTGTDTQYF.

This rearrangement joins TRBV14 to TRBJ2-1; 7 positions agree with TRBD1. The V gene's germline CDR1 is SGHDN and CDR2 FVKESK. CDR3 length: 15 residues. With 3 bases clipped from V and 5 bases from J, the junction kept 7 bases outside the gene matches. CDR3 DNA sequence: TGTGCCAGCAGCCAGACCGGGACAGTCCACAATGAGCAGTTCTTC. Its translation is CASSQTGTVHNEQFF.